A selection of T cell receptor beta chains follows, all from one sample in a study of PD-1 blockade in classical Hodgkin lymphoma. The assay was immunoSEQ multiplex PCR, and TCRdb's table has in-frame clones only and misses some. The repertoire includes about 110,000 clones, roughly 87% of them detected once, and 15% to 20% sits in the top ten. This specimen consisted of peripheral blood mononuclear cells (PBMCs), obtained before the second cycle of nivolumab. Receptor source: a human donor with classical Hodgkin lymphoma. Both conserved end residues are part of each CDR3. Each record gives: V gene, J gene, CDR3 protein.

v_gene: TRBV4-2
j_gene: TRBJ1-1
CDR3aa: CASNPTPGLEAFF

v_gene: TRBV10-2
j_gene: TRBJ1-2
CDR3aa: CASSPSNPGQGMNGYTF

v_gene: TRBV10-1
j_gene: TRBJ2-7
CDR3aa: CASSESGLDTYEQYF

v_gene: TRBV7-2
j_gene: TRBJ2-1
CDR3aa: CASSFIQSKYNEQFF

v_gene: TRBV19
j_gene: TRBJ1-1
CDR3aa: CASMILQGDTEAFF

v_gene: TRBV9
j_gene: TRBJ2-2
CDR3aa: CASSPGVSGSTGELFF

v_gene: TRBV2
j_gene: TRBJ2-2
CDR3aa: CASSVGVGELFF

v_gene: TRBV9
j_gene: TRBJ2-3
CDR3aa: CASSPWQGTQYF

v_gene: TRBV4-3
j_gene: TRBJ2-7
CDR3aa: CASSQELVLYEQYF

v_gene: TRBV9
j_gene: TRBJ2-2
CDR3aa: CASSVVGFGELFF

v_gene: TRBV19
j_gene: TRBJ1-5
CDR3aa: CASSAGQGGNQPQHF

v_gene: TRBV2
j_gene: TRBJ2-1
CDR3aa: CASSAFPDRAEDNEQFF

v_gene: TRBV6-5
j_gene: TRBJ1-1
CDR3aa: CASSYLGTVINTEAFF

v_gene: TRBV14
j_gene: TRBJ2-7
CDR3aa: CASSHGTDLGEQYF

v_gene: TRBV30
j_gene: TRBJ1-1
CDR3aa: CAWSTGTGNTEAFF

v_gene: TRBV14
j_gene: TRBJ2-3
CDR3aa: CASSLRTRSSTDTQYF

v_gene: TRBV5-5
j_gene: TRBJ2-5
CDR3aa: CASSRGQGLVQETQYF

v_gene: TRBV29-1
j_gene: TRBJ1-4
CDR3aa: CSVAGTGGFATNEKLFF

v_gene: TRBV4-3
j_gene: TRBJ1-1
CDR3aa: CASRPWTAANTEAFF

v_gene: TRBV28
j_gene: TRBJ1-5
CDR3aa: CASSSNRVMGQPQHF